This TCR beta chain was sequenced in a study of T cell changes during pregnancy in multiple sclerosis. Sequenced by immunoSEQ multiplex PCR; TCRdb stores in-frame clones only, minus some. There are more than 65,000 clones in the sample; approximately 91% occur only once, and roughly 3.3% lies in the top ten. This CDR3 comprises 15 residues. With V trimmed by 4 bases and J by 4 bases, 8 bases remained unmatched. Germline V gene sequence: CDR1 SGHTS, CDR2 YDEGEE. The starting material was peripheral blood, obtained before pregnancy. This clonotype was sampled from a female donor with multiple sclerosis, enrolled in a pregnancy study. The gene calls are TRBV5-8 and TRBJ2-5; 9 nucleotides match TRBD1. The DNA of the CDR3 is TGTGCCAGCAGCACCGGGGACAGGGTGGCAGAGACCCAGTACTTC. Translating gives CASSTGDRVAETQYF.